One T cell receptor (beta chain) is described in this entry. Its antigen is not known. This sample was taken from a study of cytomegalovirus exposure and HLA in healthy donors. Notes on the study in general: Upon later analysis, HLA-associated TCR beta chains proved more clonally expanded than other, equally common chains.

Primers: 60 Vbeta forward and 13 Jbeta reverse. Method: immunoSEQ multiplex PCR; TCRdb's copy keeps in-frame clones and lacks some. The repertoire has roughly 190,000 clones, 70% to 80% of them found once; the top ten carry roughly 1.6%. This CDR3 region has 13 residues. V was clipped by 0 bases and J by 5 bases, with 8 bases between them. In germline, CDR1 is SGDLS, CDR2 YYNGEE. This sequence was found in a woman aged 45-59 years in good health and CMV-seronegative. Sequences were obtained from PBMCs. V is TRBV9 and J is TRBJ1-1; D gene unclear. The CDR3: CASSVATRTEAFF. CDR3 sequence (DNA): TGTGCCAGCAGCGTAGCTACCCGAACTGAAGCTTTCTTT.